The rows below give T cell receptor beta chains drawn from one sample of a study of control samples from healthy donors and cancer patients. Sequencing was performed with immunoSEQ multiplex PCR; in TCRdb, only in-frame clones are kept and a portion is missing. The repertoire holds 60,000 to 75,000 clones, with roughly 85% as singletons. The specimen was blood. The receptor set was obtained from a man in his forties in good health. The CDR3 runs from the conserved cysteine through the conserved F or W.

V	CDR3
TRBV6-2/TRBV6-3	CASSFRQGGEKLFF
TRBV7-3	CASSLLGGADEQYF
TRBV6-5	CASSWTGHLREKLFF
TRBV7-8	CASSLEPGGGMYSNQPQHF
TRBV6-2/TRBV6-3	CASSDLLAGGSYEQYF
TRBV18	CASSPGTSGSTKQYF
TRBV5-6	CASSFGTGGDEQYF
TRBV6-6	CASSYPRQGKGQPQHF
TRBV16	CASSPGTGAYEQYF
TRBV7-9	CASSRYNGGHYNEQFF
TRBV29-1	CSVGDPRGAFF
TRBV27	CASSLSPRAQTQYF
TRBV5-4	CASSQKLAGSETQYF
TRBV7-8	CASSLSGVAGELFF
TRBV7-9	CASSLMLAGAYEQYF
TRBV28	CASRRTLNTEAFF
TRBV19	CASNMPRQGVTTEAFF
TRBV28	CASTSFRRPNTEAFF
TRBV30	CAWTQLNTEAFF
TRBV14	CASSQNRGAGDTQYF
TRBV29-1	CSVASGTGGQETQYF
TRBV6-6	CASSRQRPFDEAFF
TRBV7-6	CASSLEGGQRHNQPQHF
TRBV6-5	CASSYSIGGYEQYF
TRBV21-1	CASSRRDRGYF
TRBV28	CASSLEGVSTDTQYF
TRBV27	CASSRRDAYNEQFF
TRBV30	CAWMRGVQGTTGELFF
TRBV11-3	CASSLSGLNAEAFF
TRBV5-1	CASRTGTGNTEAFF
TRBV7-3	CASSPPGTSRNEQFF
TRBV7-7	CASSLESGSTDTQYF
TRBV9	CASSVSGRADNEQFF
TRBV7-2	CASSLARGYAEAFF
TRBV5-1	CASSLSTSGNTGELFF
TRBV7-2	CASSLTTSWSEQYF
TRBV6-6	CASSQGLAGAGYEQYF
TRBV11-2	CASSSGQTYGYTF
TRBV30	CAWRRTSGSTDTQYF
TRBV6-6	CASSYTGTMGRHEQYF
TRBV9	CASSVAGGNEQFF
TRBV4-3	CASSQESRSGANVLTF
TRBV6-2/TRBV6-3	CASSYLGGQPQHF
TRBV12-3/TRBV12-4	CASSYIKNTEAFF
TRBV2	CASSSGINSDTQYF
TRBV11-3	CASSLPTSGGGADTQYF
TRBV30	CAWRSRQSNSPLHF
TRBV27	CASSTGGRNTEAFF
TRBV6-4	CASSEGDFGGELFF
TRBV6-2/TRBV6-3	CASSYSDRNGYTF
TRBV12-3/TRBV12-4	CASSGGNQPQHF
TRBV4-3	CASSQGQGWYTGELFF
TRBV7-9	CASSLGDRANSPLHF
TRBV6-4	CASSPGQGGPGANVLTF
TRBV11-3	CASSLKRTGNEKLFF